The 12 T cell receptor beta chains listed next were all sequenced from one sample in a study of CD8+ T cells in alopecia areata. RNA, once extracted, was reverse transcribed into cDNA for use as the sequencing template. Only in-frame clones appear in the TCRdb table, and some are missing; sequencing was by immunoSEQ multiplex PCR. The sample carries roughly 230,000 clones, roughly 44% recorded once. The treatment here: oral pan-JAK inhibitor, 5-10 mg twice daily. Sequencing was performed on CD4+ T cells sorted from blood, taken at approximately week 37, from a patient treated with tofacitinib. Receptors originate from a human donor with alopecia areata.

This clone appeared a few times. This chain links TRBV19 with TRBJ2-1; D could derive from TRBD1 or TRBD2 (5 bases each). V was shortened by 0 bases and J by 10 bases, with 16 bases between the two germline ends. This CDR3 spans 15 amino acids. Germline-derived CDR1 and CDR2 are LNHDA and SQIVND (reference sequence). The CDR3 DNA is TGTGCCAGTAGTATAGATTTGGCAGGGAGACGGGAGCAGTTCTTC. This sequence encodes CASSIDLAGRREQFF.

This sequence joins TRBV4-2 and TRBJ2-2; D call uncertain. The germline CDR1 and CDR2 sequences are LGHNA and YNFKEQ. CDR3 length equals 14 residues. Trimming cost V 1 base and J 7 bases, with 10 bases left between them. CDR3 region: CASSQVNSVGELFF. The DNA for the CDR3 is TGTGCCAGCAGCCAAGTAAACAGCGTCGGGGAGCTGTTTTTT.

This clone was recorded a few times. The gene calls are TRBV11-2 and TRBJ2-5, with a weak D call TRBD2 (5 bases). CDR1 is SGHAT and CDR2 is FQNNGV in the germline V gene. This CDR3 comprises 13 residues. Trimming stripped 5 bases from V and 5 bases from J, with 12 bases between. CDR3 coding DNA: TGTGCCAGCAGCCGCGGAGGTCCGGAGACCCAGTACTTC. This encodes CASSRGGPETQYF.

The chain employs TRBV5-1 and TRBJ2-7; a weak D match, TRBD2 (5 bases). Trimming shortened V by 0 bases and J by 6 bases, and 13 bases separated the two germline ends. The CDR3 is 14 amino acids. Germline CDR1 reads SGHRS; CDR2 reads YFSETQ. The DNA for the CDR3 is TGCGCCAGCAGCTTGGGTGGGAGATTCGGCGAGCAGTACTTC. The encoded protein is CASSLGGRFGEQYF. Filled out from reference TRBV5-1 and TRBJ2-7, the complete variable domain reads KAGVTQTPRYLIKTRGQQVTLSCSPISGHRSVSWYQQTPGQGLQFLFEYFSETQRNKGNFPGRFSGRQFSNSRSEMNVSTLELGDSALYLCASSLGGRFGEQYFGPGTRLTVT.

The chain has TRBV29-1 and TRBJ1-1; 8 bases align to TRBD1. Germline lookup yields CDR1 SQVTM and CDR2 ANQGSEA. V lost 8 bases, J lost 4 bases, and 6 bases stayed unmatched. CDR3 size: 12 residues. Written as DNA, the CDR3 is TGCAGCTCCAGGGGGCAGGGCACTGAAGCTTTCTTT. Amino acid sequence: CSSRGQGTEAFF.

This chain links TRBV10-2 with TRBJ2-1; D unclear. Germline V gene lookup returns CDR1 WSHSY and CDR2 SAAADI. Trimming pared 5 bases from V and 13 bases from J, leaving 12 bases between. This CDR3 comprises 11 residues. The CDR3 here is CASSPDFTQFF. The CDR3 nucleotides are TGCGCCAGCAGTCCTGACTTCACCCAGTTCTTC.

This clone showed up just a few times. The genes are TRBV6-6 and TRBJ2-4; D perhaps matches TRBD2 (5 bases). Germline values: CDR1 MNHNY, CDR2 SVGAGI (reference sequence). Trimming stripped 6 bases from V and 0 bases from J, with 12 bases between. The CDR3 spans 15 residues. The CDR3 protein is CASREGPGAKNIQYF. CDR3 in DNA: TGTGCCAGCAGAGAGGGCCCGGGAGCCAAAAACATTCAGTACTTC.

V usage is TRBV29-1 and J usage is TRBJ2-5; D call uncertain. V was pared by 8 bases and J by 0 bases, with 10 bases between. The CDR3 has 12 amino acids. Per germline, CDR1 SQVTM and CDR2 ANQGSEA. CDR3 coding DNA: TGCAGCCAAGACCGGAACCAAGAGACCCAGTACTTC. This translates into CSQDRNQETQYF.

This clone turned up a few times. CDR3 in amino acids: CACTYGVATDTQYF. Written as DNA, the CDR3 is TGTGCCTGCACCTACGGGGTAGCCACAGATACGCAGTATTTT. The chain has TRBV30 and TRBJ2-3; D is perhaps TRBD2 (5 bases). Between the trimmed V and J ends, which lost 6 bases and 2 bases, there was a span of 15 bases. This CDR3 has 14 amino acids. Germline CDR1 is GTSNPN and CDR2 is SVGIG (reference sequence).

V is TRBV15 and J is TRBJ1-3, with D possibly TRBD1 on 6 matching bases. Trimming pared 0 bases from V and 0 bases from J, leaving 15 bases between. CDR3 size: 18 residues. The germline gives CDR1 LNHNV, CDR2 YYDKDF (reference sequence). This chain's CDR3 is CATSRDLDRANSGNTIYF. In DNA form, the CDR3 reads TGTGCCACCAGCAGAGATCTGGACAGAGCGAACTCTGGAAACACCATATATTTT.

CDR3 bases: TGTGCCAGCAGCGTAGCTCAGGGTGGTACGCAGTATTTT. This gives the protein CASSVAQGGTQYF. The gene calls are TRBV9 and TRBJ2-3, with D possibly matching TRBD1 (5 bases). V lost 0 bases and J lost 8, with 10 bases in between. The CDR3 extends over 13 amino acids. CDR1 is SGDLS, CDR2 YYNGEE, per germline.

Of note for this clone: Other DNA sequences of this sample code for an identical CDR3. This chain uses TRBV7-2 with TRBJ1-5; D remains ambiguous. Germline CDR1 reads SGHTA; CDR2 reads FQGNSA. There are 13 residues in the CDR3. The V end lost 5 bases, the J end lost 2 bases, and 7 bases lay between the germline ends. The CDR3 sequence is CASSTQGNQPQHF. In DNA form, the CDR3 reads TGTGCCAGCAGCACCCAAGGCAATCAGCCCCAGCATTTT.